The 30 T cell receptor beta chains below come from one sample, sequenced in a study of shared clonotypes between healthy human individuals. Clones were read by immunoSEQ multiplex PCR, and TCRdb kept only the in-frame ones, dropping some. The data contain some 1.5 million clones, approximately 98% of them singletons. Sequencing was done on a sample of naive CD4+ T cells sorted from blood. Subset reported: CD45RA+ positively selected. The receptor source for this set is a man aged 25-45 years in good health.

The V gene is TRBV29-1, the J gene TRBJ2-1; 9 nucleotides agree with TRBD1. Germline assignment: CDR1 SQVTM and CDR2 ANQGSEA. V dropped 3 bases and J dropped 4; count of bases not matched to a gene: 7. The CDR3 consists of 15 residues. CDR3: CSVDPIGTGYNEQFF. The CDR3 coding sequence is TGCAGCGTTGACCCCATAGGGACAGGGTACAATGAGCAGTTCTTC.

The chain is built from TRBV27 and TRBJ2-2; unclear D gene. The germline V gene encodes CDR1 MNHEY and CDR2 SMNVEV (reference sequence). The CDR3 spans 15 residues. Trimming removed 3 bases from V and 2 bases from J, with 10 bases in between. Here the CDR3 reads CASSFGKGNTGELFF. CDR3 bases: TGTGCCAGCAGTTTTGGCAAAGGAAACACCGGGGAGCTGTTTTTT.

This clone was detected once. The chain recombines TRBV29-1 with TRBJ2-1; possible D gene TRBD1, 7 bases. Per the germline V gene, CDR1 is SQVTM and CDR2 is ANQGSEA. The CDR3 spans 14 residues. V dropped 6 bases and J dropped 7 bases, with 19 bases sitting between them. DNA for the CDR3: TGCAGCGTGGGGGACAGCCCCGCGGGGAATGAGCAGTTCTTC. Amino acids: CSVGDSPAGNEQFF.

The chain joins TRBV7-9 to TRBJ1-1; tentative D call: TRBD1 (6 bases). The V gene's germline CDR1 is SEHNR and CDR2 FQNEAQ (reference sequence). Trimming shortened V by 4 bases and J by 4 bases, and 19 bases separated the two germline ends. CDR3 size: 16 residues. In DNA, the CDR3 is TGTGCCAGCAGCTACCGGGGGCAGGGAGCCCCCACTGAAGCTTTCTTT. This codes for CASSYRGQGAPTEAFF.

The CDR3 reads CASSRDDIGYNEQFF. CDR3 in DNA: TGCGCCAGCAGCCGCGACGACATCGGCTACAATGAGCAGTTCTTC. The genes are TRBV5-1 and TRBJ2-1; D is undetermined. Deletions cut 4 bases from V and 3 bases from J, with 14 bases between. Germline CDR1 and CDR2: SGHRS and YFSETQ. The CDR3 has 15 residues.

This chain links TRBV6-5 with TRBJ1-1; a weak D match, TRBD1 (6 bases). Germline CDR1 MNHEY, CDR2 SVGAGI. V lost 5 bases and J lost 3, with 10 bases in between. The CDR3 consists of 13 residues. This CDR3 is CASSGTGYTEAFF. In nucleotides, the CDR3 is TGTGCCAGCAGTGGAACAGGGTACACTGAAGCTTTCTTT.

The genes are TRBV6-6 and TRBJ2-7; no clear D. This CDR3 comprises 12 residues. Germline V gene data show CDR1 as MNHNY and CDR2 as SVGAGI (reference sequence). The germline V and J ends were trimmed by 8 bases and 2 bases, with 10 bases remaining between them. Written as DNA, the CDR3 is TGTGCCAGCCGGGCAGACACCTACGAGCAGTACTTC. It is translated as CASRADTYEQYF.

The chain combines TRBV7-2 with TRBJ2-1; a possible D gene is TRBD1 (6 bases). CDR1 SGHTA and CDR2 FQGNSA come from the germline V gene. V was shortened by 1 base and J by 5 bases, with 24 bases between the two germline ends. CDR3 size: 19 residues. CDR3 DNA: TGTGCCAGCAGCTTAGGATGGTTTGCGGGTCGGACAGCAAACAATGAGCAGTTCTTC. The encoded protein is CASSLGWFAGRTANNEQFF.

This clone was picked up a small number of times. The same CDR3 also results from other DNA sequences found in this sample. V gene TRBV7-2 combines with J gene TRBJ2-2; perhaps TRBD1 as D (6 bases). CDR1 SGHTA and CDR2 FQGNSA come from the germline V gene. The CDR3 covers 14 residues. V was cut by 3 bases and J by 2 bases, with 7 bases left in between. CDR3 loop: CASSFRGNTGELFF. The CDR3 coding sequence is TGTGCCAGCAGCTTCAGGGGAAACACCGGGGAGCTGTTTTTT.

This clone was recorded only once. The V call is TRBV28, the J call TRBJ2-7, with 11 bases that match TRBD2. With V trimmed by 6 bases and J by 3 bases, 4 bases remained unmatched. Germline CDR1 is MDHEN and CDR2 is SYDVKM. The CDR3 is 14 residues long. The CDR3 spells CASSRLAGIYEQYF. For the CDR3, the DNA is TGTGCCAGCAGCCGACTAGCGGGAATCTACGAGCAGTACTTC.

This chain links TRBV15 with TRBJ2-1; tentatively, D is TRBD1 (6 bases). CDR3 size: 15 residues. Trimming stripped 0 bases from V and 6 bases from J, with 12 bases between. Germline lookup yields CDR1 LNHNV and CDR2 YYDKDF (reference sequence). The CDR3 DNA is TGTGCCACCAGCAGAGATCTCCGACAGGCCAATGAGCAGTTCTTC. Its protein is CATSRDLRQANEQFF.

V usage is TRBV14 and J usage is TRBJ2-3, with D uncertain. The CDR3 runs to 12 residues. CDR1 is SGHDN and CDR2 is FVKESK in the germline V gene. Trimming cost V 5 bases and J 6 bases, with 9 bases left between them. The CDR3 loop reads CASSYAWDTQYF. CDR3 nucleotides: TGTGCCAGCAGCTATGCCTGGGATACGCAGTATTTT.

V gene TRBV5-1 combines with J gene TRBJ2-7; D is unclear. The CDR3 has 11 amino acids. Per the germline V gene, CDR1 is SGHRS and CDR2 is YFSETQ. The V end lost 5 bases, the J end lost 4 bases, and 7 bases lay between the germline ends. The CDR3 DNA follows: TGCGCCAGCAGGGGGAAATACGAGCAGTACTTC. Translating it yields CASRGKYEQYF.

The CDR3, as DNA: TGCGCCAGCAGTGACCGGGAACAGGAGGCTGAAGCTTTCTTT. This sequence encodes CASSDREQEAEAFF. The V and J genes are TRBV10-2 and TRBJ1-1; maybe TRBD1 (5 bases). CDR1 is WSHSY and CDR2 is SAAADI in the germline V gene. CDR3 length: 14 amino acids. With 3 bases removed from V and 6 bases from J, the gap between germline ends came to 14 bases.

The V and J genes are TRBV12-5 and TRBJ2-1; the D gene is possibly TRBD2 (5 bases). V was cut by 2 bases and J by 2 bases, with 10 bases left in between. This CDR3 comprises 15 residues. Germline CDR1 is LGHNT and CDR2 is FRNRAP. This chain's CDR3 is CASGLNSGPYNEQFF. DNA of the CDR3: TGTGCTAGTGGTTTGAACAGCGGACCCTACAATGAGCAGTTCTTC.

This chain connects TRBV18 to TRBJ1-5; TRBD1 is a possible D gene (6 bases). Germline V lookup: CDR1 KGHSH, CDR2 LQKENI. V was clipped by 3 bases and J by 5 bases, with 26 bases between them. The CDR3 runs to 19 residues. CDR3 loop: CASSPQPPRGGIVHQPQHF. The CDR3 DNA reads as TGTGCCAGCTCACCCCAACCCCCACGAGGGGGTATCGTTCATCAGCCCCAGCATTTT.

CDR3 loop: CASTSGQRNTEAFF. The CDR3 DNA reads as TGTGCCAGCACCTCGGGACAGCGGAACACTGAAGCTTTCTTT. This chain uses TRBV28 with TRBJ1-1, with TRBD1 matching 7 bases. The CDR3 covers 14 residues. J lost 1 base, V lost 7 bases, and 6 bases had no gene match. The germline V gene has CDR1 MDHEN and CDR2 SYDVKM.

This clone is a singleton in its sample. J is TRBJ2-1 and V is TRBV28; no definite D call. There are 13 residues in the CDR3. The ends were cut back, 6 bases at V and 7 bases at J, with 13 bases in the middle. Germline lookup yields CDR1 MDHEN and CDR2 SYDVKM. The CDR3 bases are TGTGCCAGCAGCCCTATAGTGAGGAATGAGCAGTTCTTC. Protein sequence: CASSPIVRNEQFF.

V usage is TRBV28 and J usage is TRBJ2-3; tentatively, D is TRBD2 (5 bases). Germline CDR1 reads MDHEN; CDR2 reads SYDVKM. The V gene lost 10 bases and the J gene lost 0 bases, with 20 bases spanning the gap. There are 16 residues in the CDR3. CDR3 region: CATSQRSLASTDTQYF. The CDR3 bases are TGTGCCACCTCTCAGCGGTCGCTAGCAAGCACAGATACGCAGTATTTT.

The CDR3 sequence is CASSVGLAGTPEQYF. For the CDR3, the DNA is TGCGCCAGCAGCGTGGGACTAGCGGGTACGCCCGAGCAGTACTTC. V and J are TRBV5-1 and TRBJ2-7, with 12 bases matching TRBD2. The ends lost 4 bases at V and 6 bases at J; junction bases unmatched: 8. The CDR3 is 15 amino acids. Germline CDR1 SGHRS, CDR2 YFSETQ.

This chain uses TRBV29-1 with TRBJ1-2; no definite D call. Germline CDR1 SQVTM, CDR2 ANQGSEA. The V end lost 8 bases, the J end lost 6 bases, and 19 bases lay between the germline ends. The CDR3 sequence is 13 residues long. The CDR3 sequence is CSTENPGRNGYTF. Written as DNA, the CDR3 is TGCAGCACTGAAAATCCGGGCCGGAATGGCTACACCTTC.

This chain joins TRBV5-1 and TRBJ2-7; 9 bases line up with TRBD1. Germline values: CDR1 SGHRS, CDR2 YFSETQ. The junction had 4 bases not matched to a gene; V was cut back by 0 bases and J by 0 bases. CDR3 size: 16 residues. The CDR3 nucleotides read TGCGCCAGCAGCTTGGCGGGACAGGGTCCCTCCTACGAGCAGTACTTC. This encodes CASSLAGQGPSYEQYF.

The genes are TRBV27 and TRBJ2-7; no reliable D call. Germline V lookup: CDR1 MNHEY, CDR2 SMNVEV (reference sequence). The CDR3 covers 11 residues. Trimming removed 5 bases from V and 3 bases from J, with 5 bases in between. The CDR3 DNA reads TGTGCCAGCAGTGATAACTACGAGCAGTACTTC. This sequence encodes CASSDNYEQYF.

The genes are TRBV5-4 and TRBJ1-5; D is undetermined. The CDR3 is 14 residues long. Trimming took 3 bases from V and 3 from J, leaving 10 bases between them. Germline CDR1 is SGHNT and CDR2 is YYREEE (reference sequence). The CDR3 sequence: CASSSGDHNQPQHF. In DNA, the CDR3 is TGTGCCAGCAGCTCCGGTGATCACAATCAGCCCCAGCATTTT. The variable domain in full, completed from reference TRBV5-4 and TRBJ1-5, reads ETGVTQSPTHLIKTRGQQVTLRCSSQSGHNTVSWYQQALGQGPQFIFQYYREEENGRGNFPPRFSGLQFPNYSSELNVNALELDDSALYLCASSSGDHNQPQHFGDGTRLSIL.

V is TRBV27 and J is TRBJ1-1; 7 bases align to TRBD1. The CDR3 runs to 15 residues. From germline, CDR1 is MNHEY and CDR2 SMNVEV (reference sequence). The junction had 11 bases not matched to a gene; V was cut back by 6 bases and J by 4 bases. DNA of the CDR3: TGTGCCAGCAGACTGGACAGGACACTACCCACTGAAGCTTTCTTT. Encoded protein: CASRLDRTLPTEAFF.

The chain has TRBV7-9 and TRBJ1-1; TRBD1 matches 9 bases. CDR1 SEHNR and CDR2 FQNEAQ come from the germline V gene (reference sequence). The length of the CDR3 is 15 residues. Losses at the gene ends were 3 bases for V and 0 bases for J; bases not matched to a gene: 2. The CDR3 loop reads CASSLRTGVNTEAFF. CDR3 nucleotides: TGTGCCAGCAGCTTGAGGACAGGGGTGAACACTGAAGCTTTCTTT.

The chain employs TRBV5-1 and TRBJ1-1, with 9 positions matching TRBD1. Germline V lookup: CDR1 SGHRS, CDR2 YFSETQ. This CDR3 region has 14 residues. V was clipped by 0 bases and J by 8 bases; unmatched bases: 5. The CDR3 DNA is TGCGCCAGCAGCTTGGCCGCAGGACAGGGGGAAGCTTTCTTT. It specifies CASSLAAGQGEAFF.

The J gene is TRBJ2-1, the V gene TRBV18; 7 nucleotides match TRBD1. Losses at the gene ends were 2 bases for V and 8 bases for J; bases not matched to a gene: 9. Germline V CDR1 and CDR2: KGHSH, LQKENI. This CDR3 has 15 amino acids. For the CDR3, the DNA is TGTGCCAGCTCACCATTAGAAGGGGGCGGCTATGAGCAGTTCTTC. Amino acid sequence: CASSPLEGGGYEQFF.

This clone appeared a single time. V and J are TRBV19 and TRBJ1-4; TRBD1 matches at 9 bases. V lost 5 bases and J lost 0; bases outside the gene matches: 4. Germline lookup yields CDR1 LNHDA and CDR2 SQIVND (reference sequence). CDR3 length: 16 residues. CDR3: CASSAGTGPTNEKLFF. CDR3 DNA: TGTGCCAGTAGTGCGGGGACAGGGCCAACTAATGAAAAACTGTTTTTT.

The chain uses TRBV5-6 and TRBJ2-5; a possible D gene is TRBD1 (5 bases). The V end was cut by 2 bases, the J end by 2 bases, with 10 bases between. The CDR3 extends over 14 amino acids. The germline V gene encodes CDR1 SGHDT and CDR2 YYEEEE. The CDR3 spells CASSFLRAQETQYF. The CDR3 DNA reads TGTGCCAGCAGCTTCCTCAGGGCGCAAGAGACCCAGTACTTC.